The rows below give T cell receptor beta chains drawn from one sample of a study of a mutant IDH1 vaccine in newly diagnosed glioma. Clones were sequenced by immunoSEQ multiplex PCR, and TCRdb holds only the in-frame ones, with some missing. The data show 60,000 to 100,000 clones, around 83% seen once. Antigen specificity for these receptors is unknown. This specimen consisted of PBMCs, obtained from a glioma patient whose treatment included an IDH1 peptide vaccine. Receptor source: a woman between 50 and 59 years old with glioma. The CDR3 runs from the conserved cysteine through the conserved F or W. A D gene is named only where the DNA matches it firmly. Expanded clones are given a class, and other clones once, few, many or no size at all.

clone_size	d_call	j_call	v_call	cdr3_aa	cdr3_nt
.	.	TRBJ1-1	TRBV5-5	CASSEHTANTEAFF	TGTGCCAGCAGCGAACACACAGCGAACACTGAAGCTTTCTTT
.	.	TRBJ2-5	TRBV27	CASSGSGRETQYF	TGTGCCAGCAGTGGGTCGGGGCGAGAGACCCAGTACTTC
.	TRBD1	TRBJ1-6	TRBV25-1	CASSDATGYSPLHF	TGTGCCAGCAGTGATGCGACAGGGTATTCACCCCTCCACTTT
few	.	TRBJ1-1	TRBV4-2	CASSQETGSGTEAFF	TGTGCCAGCAGCCAAGAAACGGGGTCGGGCACTGAAGCTTTCTTT
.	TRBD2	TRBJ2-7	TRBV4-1	CASSRGLAGAYEQYF	TGCGCCAGCAGCCGGGGACTAGCGGGAGCCTACGAGCAGTACTTC
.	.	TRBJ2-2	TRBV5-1	CASSLAPQALDLGELFF	TGCGCCAGCAGCTTGGCCCCCCAGGCGCTAGATTTGGGGGAGCTGTTTTTT
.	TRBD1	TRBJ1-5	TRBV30	CAWSSGTALGQPQHF	TGTGCCTGGAGCTCCGGGACAGCCCTTGGACAGCCCCAGCATTTT
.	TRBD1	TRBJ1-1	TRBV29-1	CSGAWDSVLEAFF	TGCAGCGGGGCGTGGGACAGTGTACTTGAAGCTTTCTTT
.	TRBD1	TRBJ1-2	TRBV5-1	CASSARDRGYYGYTF	TGCGCCAGCAGCGCCCGGGACAGGGGATACTATGGCTACACCTTC
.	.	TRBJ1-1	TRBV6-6	CASSYLYNTEAFF	TGTGCCAGCAGTTACCTCTATAACACTGAAGCTTTCTTT
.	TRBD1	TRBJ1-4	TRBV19	CASSDMTGNEKLFF	TGTGCCAGTTCGGACATGACAGGGAACGAAAAACTGTTTTTT
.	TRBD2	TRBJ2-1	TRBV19	CASSIISGGSYNEQFF	TGTGCCAGTAGTATAATTTCGGGGGGCTCCTACAATGAGCAGTTCTTC
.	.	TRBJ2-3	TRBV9	CASSVGGQGTQYF	TGTGCCAGCAGCGTAGGTGGCCAGGGGACGCAGTATTTT
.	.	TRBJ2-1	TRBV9	CASSLRGVAHNEQFF	TGTGCCAGCAGCCTCAGGGGGGTAGCGCACAATGAGCAGTTCTTC
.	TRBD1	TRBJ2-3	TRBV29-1	CSAQGGQGAFGTDTQYF	TGCAGCGCCCAGGGCGGCCAGGGGGCGTTCGGCACAGATACGCAGTATTTT
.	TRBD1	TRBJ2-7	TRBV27	CASSLVTGEGYEQYF	TGTGCCAGCAGTTTAGTCACAGGGGAAGGATACGAGCAGTACTTC
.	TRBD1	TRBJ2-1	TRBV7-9	CASSLAYPGQGVQFF	TGTGCCAGCAGCTTAGCTTATCCGGGACAGGGGGTGCAGTTCTTC
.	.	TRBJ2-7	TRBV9	CASSVGVGEDYEQYF	TGTGCCAGCAGCGTAGGGGTGGGGGAGGACTACGAGCAGTACTTC
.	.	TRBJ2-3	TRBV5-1	CASSLDRVTDTQYF	TGCGCCAGCAGCTTGGACAGGGTGACAGATACGCAGTATTTT
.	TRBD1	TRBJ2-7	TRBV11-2	CASSASGTGSYEQYF	TGTGCCAGCAGCGCGTCCGGGACAGGGTCTTACGAGCAGTACTTC
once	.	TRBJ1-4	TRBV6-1	CASKGPLTLNEKLFF	TGTGCCAGCAAAGGCCCCCTGACCTTAAATGAAAAACTGTTTTTT
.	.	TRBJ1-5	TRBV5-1	CASSLGASSNQPQHF	TGCGCCAGCAGCTTGGGGGCTTCTAGCAATCAGCCCCAGCATTTT
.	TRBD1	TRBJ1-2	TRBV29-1	CSVEAAPGQGDYGYTF	TGCAGCGTTGAAGCAGCACCGGGACAGGGGGACTATGGCTACACCTTC
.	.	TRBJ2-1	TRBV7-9	CASSFDRGLNNEQFF	TGTGCCAGCAGCTTTGACAGGGGACTAAACAATGAGCAGTTCTTC
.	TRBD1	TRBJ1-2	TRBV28	CASSLLRGEGYTF	TGTGCCAGCAGTTTACTCAGGGGGGAAGGCTACACCTTC
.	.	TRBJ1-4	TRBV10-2	CASQFGGGREKLFF	TGCGCCAGCCAGTTCGGGGGGGGAAGAGAAAAACTGTTTTTT
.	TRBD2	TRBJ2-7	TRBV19	CASSVRVAGPYEQYF	TGTGCCAGTAGTGTAAGGGTAGCGGGACCCTACGAGCAGTACTTC
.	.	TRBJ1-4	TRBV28	CASSYYTGSIEVTNEKLFF	TGTGCCAGCAGTTACTATACAGGGTCCATAGAGGTTACTAATGAAAAACTGTTTTTT
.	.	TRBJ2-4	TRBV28	CASSSRLENDKNIQYF	TGTGCCAGCAGTTCCAGACTGGAGAATGACAAAAACATTCAGTACTTC
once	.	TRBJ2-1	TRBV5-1	CASSLYPRDRSTNEQFF	TGCGCCAGCAGCTTGTACCCCCGGGACCGAAGTACCAATGAGCAGTTCTTC
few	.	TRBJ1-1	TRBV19	CASSTDRGAMNTEAFF	TGTGCCAGTAGTACCGATCGGGGGGCCATGAACACTGAAGCTTTCTTT
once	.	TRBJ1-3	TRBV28	CASSLSREGWGNTIYF	TGTGCCAGCAGTTTATCTCGGGAGGGTTGGGGAAACACCATATATTTT
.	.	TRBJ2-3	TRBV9	CASSVSPGATGTQYF	TGTGCCAGCAGCGTAAGTCCGGGGGCCACAGGTACGCAGTATTTT
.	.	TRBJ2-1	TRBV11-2	CASTLYNEQFF	TGTGCCAGCACCCTGTACAATGAGCAGTTCTTC
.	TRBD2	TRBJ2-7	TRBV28	CASSLPQWREDSYEQYF	TGTGCCAGCAGTTTACCCCAATGGCGGGAGGACTCCTACGAGCAGTACTTC
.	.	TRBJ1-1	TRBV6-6	CASSSTVNTEAFF	TGTGCCAGCAGTTCGACAGTGAACACTGAAGCTTTCTTT
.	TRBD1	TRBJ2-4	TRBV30	CAWSVQGLRNIQYF	TGTGCCTGGAGTGTACAGGGGCTTAGGAACATTCAGTACTTC
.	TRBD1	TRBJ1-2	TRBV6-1	CAISGQGSGGYTF	TGTGCCATTTCGGGACAGGGTTCCGGTGGCTACACCTTC
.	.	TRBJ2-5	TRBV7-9	CASSFTGPRTQYF	TGTGCCAGCAGCTTTACAGGCCCAAGAACCCAGTACTTC
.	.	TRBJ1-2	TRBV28	CASSFGDTSNYGYTF	TGTGCCAGCAGTTTTGGGGACACAAGTAACTATGGCTACACCTTC
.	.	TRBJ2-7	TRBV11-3	CAGNRRLLPRKNEQYF	TGTGCCGGTAACCGGAGGCTCCTGCCAAGGAAGAACGAGCAGTACTTC
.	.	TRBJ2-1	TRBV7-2	CASSSRRWQKDEQFF	TGTGCCAGCAGCTCAAGGCGCTGGCAAAAGGATGAGCAGTTCTTC
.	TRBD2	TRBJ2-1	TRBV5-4	CASSPSGTASYNEQFF	TGTGCCAGCAGCCCTAGCGGTACCGCCTCCTACAATGAGCAGTTCTTC
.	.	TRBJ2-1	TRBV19	CASSSFSYNEQFF	TGTGCCAGTTCCTCGTTCTCCTACAATGAGCAGTTCTTC
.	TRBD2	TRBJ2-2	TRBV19	CASSRGLAGRVGELFF	TGTGCCAGTAGTAGGGGGCTAGCGGGACGTGTCGGGGAGCTGTTTTTT
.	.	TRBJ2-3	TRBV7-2	CASSSDARHWTDTQYF	TGTGCCAGCAGCTCAGACGCACGGCATTGGACAGATACGCAGTATTTT
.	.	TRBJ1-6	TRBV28	CASSLRQAYNSPLHF	TGTGCCAGCAGTTTAAGGCAGGCGTATAATTCACCCCTCCACTTT
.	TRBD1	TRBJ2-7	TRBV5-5	CASSAQGSSYEQYF	TGTGCCAGCAGCGCACAGGGGAGCTCCTACGAGCAGTACTTC
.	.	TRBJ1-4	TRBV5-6	CASSLTGTPNEKLFF	TGTGCCAGCAGCTTGACCGGGACACCTAATGAAAAACTGTTTTTT
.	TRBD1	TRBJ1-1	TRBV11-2	CASSPTTGIYTEAFF	TGTGCCAGCAGCCCCACGACAGGGATCTACACTGAAGCTTTCTTT
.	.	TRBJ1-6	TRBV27	CASSLLGENSPLHF	TGTGCCAGCAGTTTACTCGGAGAGAATTCACCCCTCCACTTT
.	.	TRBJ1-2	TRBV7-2	CASSLKSGAYGYTF	TGTGCCAGCAGCTTAAAGTCCGGGGCCTATGGCTACACCTTC
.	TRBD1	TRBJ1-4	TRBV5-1	CASRDLGGEGEKLFF	TGCGCCAGCAGGGACCTAGGGGGCGAAGGGGAAAAACTGTTTTTT
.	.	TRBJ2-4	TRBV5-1	CASSFTLAKNIQYF	TGCGCCAGCAGCTTCACCCTAGCCAAAAACATTCAGTACTTC
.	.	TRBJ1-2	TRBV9	CASSSLGGDYGYTF	TGTGCCAGCAGCTCTTTGGGGGGCGACTATGGCTACACCTTC
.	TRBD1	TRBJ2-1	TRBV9	CASSAFDRGNEQFF	TGTGCCAGCAGCGCTTTCGACAGGGGCAATGAGCAGTTCTTC
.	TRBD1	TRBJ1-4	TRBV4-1	CASSLGTGFSTNEKLFF	TGCGCCAGCAGCCTCGGGACAGGTTTTTCAACTAATGAAAAACTGTTTTTT
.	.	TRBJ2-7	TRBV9	CASSVGGTPGYEQYF	TGTGCCAGCAGCGTAGGGGGGACCCCAGGCTACGAGCAGTACTTC